These 28 T cell receptor beta chains share one sample of origin, sequenced in a study of TIL therapy for anti-PD-1-resistant metastatic lung cancer. Sequencing used immunoSEQ v3. Clones were read by immunoSEQ multiplex PCR, and TCRdb kept only the in-frame ones, dropping some. The sample includes about 19,000 clones, over 75% of them seen just once. Time point given: pre-treatment sample, taken before nivolumab and TIL therapy. Sequencing used blood, obtained at baseline. These receptors were collected from a person aged 25 to 85 with non-small cell lung cancer.

The chain couples TRBV2 to TRBJ2-5; 8 bases map to TRBD2. The CDR3 has 15 amino acids. J was trimmed by 5 bases and V by 6 bases; bases with no gene match: 11. CDR1 and CDR2 (germline): SNHLY, FYNNEI. The CDR3 region has the DNA TGTGCCAGCAGCGCAGCCGGGACTAGGGGGGAGACCCAGTACTTC. Translation: CASSAAGTRGETQYF.

Only a few counts were recorded for this clone. The genes are TRBV5-5 and TRBJ1-5, with D possibly being TRBD1 (6 bases). The CDR3 contains 17 residues. Trimming cost V 0 bases and J 6 bases, with 19 bases left between them. Germline V gives CDR1 SGHKS, CDR2 YYEKEE (reference sequence). CDR3 sequence reads: CASSLGVDDRFGQPQHF. CDR3 nucleotides: TGTGCCAGCAGCTTGGGCGTTGACGACAGGTTCGGTCAGCCCCAGCATTTT.

The chain uses TRBV28 and TRBJ1-4; TRBD1 is a possible D gene (5 bases). V lost 3 bases, J lost 5 bases, and 16 bases lay in between. CDR1 and CDR2 (germline): MDHEN, SYDVKM. The CDR3 sequence is 16 residues long. This CDR3 is CASSFATASQNEKLFF. For the CDR3, the DNA is TGTGCCAGCAGTTTCGCGACAGCCTCCCAGAATGAAAAACTGTTTTTT.

This clone has only one observation. This chain joins TRBV5-5 and TRBJ2-5, with TRBD1 matching 8 bases. The CDR3 is made up of 15 amino acids. Germline loops: CDR1 SGHKS, CDR2 YYEKEE (reference sequence). V shed 0 bases, J shed 4 bases, and the junction held 5 bases outside the gene matches. This CDR3 reads CASSLGQGAGETQYF. The CDR3 region has the DNA TGTGCCAGCAGCTTGGGGCAGGGGGCGGGAGAGACCCAGTACTTC.

This chain links TRBV7-2 with TRBJ1-2; D is ambiguous. This CDR3 contains 13 residues. Germline V gene sequence: CDR1 SGHTA, CDR2 FQGNSA. Trimming left V 3 bases short and J 6 bases short, with 11 bases between. CDR3 coding DNA: TGTGCCAGCAGCTTCCCCGGTCAGAATGGCTACACCTTC. As protein: CASSFPGQNGYTF.

The sample holds a few counts of this clone. The V and J genes are TRBV7-9 and TRBJ1-2; 10 nucleotides line up with TRBD1. This CDR3 contains 14 residues. V lost 6 bases to trimming and J lost 4 bases; unmatched junction nucleotides: 5. Germline loops: CDR1 SEHNR, CDR2 FQNEAQ (reference sequence). CDR3 coding DNA: TGTGCCAGCAGTATGGGACAGGGGAGCTATGGCTACACCTTC. Amino acids: CASSMGQGSYGYTF.

J is TRBJ2-1 and V is TRBV29-1, with 9 bases matching TRBD2. Germline V CDR1 and CDR2: SQVTM, ANQGSEA. V lost 7 bases to trimming and J lost 3 bases; unmatched junction nucleotides: 7. This CDR3 is 14 amino acids long. Here the CDR3 reads CSAKLAGFYNEQFF. The CDR3 coding sequence is TGCAGCGCAAAACTAGCGGGTTTCTACAATGAGCAGTTCTTC.

The gene calls are TRBV21-1 and TRBJ1-3. TRBV21-1 is marked as a pseudogene. There are 14 residues in the CDR3. The CDR3, as DNA: TGTGCCAGCAGCTTTGATTCGTCTGGAAACACCATATATTTT. This sequence encodes CASSFDSSGNTIYF.

This sequence joins TRBV4-1 and TRBJ1-5; D uncertain. Germline V gene data show CDR1 as MGHRA and CDR2 as YSYEKL. CDR3 length equals 15 residues. Trimming cost V 1 base and J 0 bases, with 7 bases left between them. DNA for the CDR3: TGCGCCAGCAGCCAAGGGGCGATTAGCAATCAGCCCCAGCATTTT. As protein: CASSQGAISNQPQHF.

This chain uses TRBV7-2 with TRBJ2-7; 8 bases fit TRBD2. The V and J ends lost 4 bases and 6 bases, in that order; junction bases with no gene match: 11. The CDR3 totals 15 residues. The germline gives CDR1 SGHTA, CDR2 FQGNSA. CDR3 sequence reads: CASSSQAGVNGEQYF. The CDR3 DNA sequence: TGTGCCAGCAGCTCGCAAGCGGGAGTAAATGGCGAGCAGTACTTC.

The J gene is TRBJ2-7, the V gene TRBV6-5; no clear D gene. From germline, CDR1 is MNHEY and CDR2 SVGAGI. The CDR3 spans 11 residues. Trimming took 9 bases from V and 0 from J, leaving 6 bases between them. DNA for the CDR3: TGTGCCAGTAGGCTCTCCTACGAGCAGTACTTC. Protein: CASRLSYEQYF.

This chain connects TRBV25-1 to TRBJ1-3, with unresolved D. The ends were cut back, 4 bases at V and 0 bases at J, with 7 bases in the middle. Germline CDR1 is MGHDK and CDR2 is SYGVNS. This CDR3 comprises 14 residues. As DNA, the CDR3 is TGTGCCAGCAGTGGGGGTAGCTCTGGAAACACCATATATTTT. This gives the protein CASSGGSSGNTIYF. The variable domain in full, completed from reference TRBV25-1 and TRBJ1-3, reads EADIYQTPRYLVIGTGKKITLECSQTMGHDKMYWYQQDPGMELHLIHYSYGVNSTEKGDLSSESTVSRIRTEHFPLTLESARPSHTSQYLCASSGGSSGNTIYFGEGSWLTVV.

The rearrangement links TRBV3-1 (or the pseudogene TRBV3-2) to TRBJ2-7, with 9 nucleotides matching TRBD1. J was trimmed by 3 bases and V by 3 bases; bases with no gene match: 6. The CDR3 length is 15 residues. Looked up from germline, CDR1 is LGHDT and CDR2 is YNNKEL (reference sequence). The DNA of the CDR3 is TGTGCCAGCAGCCAGGGAACAGGGGGCCTCTACGAGCAGTACTTC. Protein product: CASSQGTGGLYEQYF.

This sequence joins TRBV24-1 and TRBJ2-7; maybe TRBD1 (6 bases). V lost 4 bases and J lost 6, with 18 bases in between. CDR1 and CDR2 from the germline V gene are KGHDR and SFDVKD. The CDR3 runs to 15 residues. The CDR3 region has the DNA TGTGCCACCAGTGAGGTCGCGGACAGCGGATCCGAGCAGTACTTC. It codes for CATSEVADSGSEQYF.

J is TRBJ2-1 and V is TRBV6-5; D is possibly TRBD1 (6 bases). This CDR3 contains 13 residues. Germline CDR1 reads MNHEY; CDR2 reads SVGAGI. With 5 bases removed from V and 4 bases from J, the gap between germline ends came to 9 bases. CDR3 protein: CASSLGQYNEQFF. The CDR3 nucleotides are TGTGCCAGCAGTCTAGGACAGTACAATGAGCAGTTCTTC.

This clone was seen a handful of times. The chain uses TRBV7-8 and TRBJ2-5, with D uncertain. V was pared by 4 bases and J by 2 bases, with 11 bases between. Germline CDR1 is SGHVS and CDR2 is FQNEAQ. The CDR3 length is 14 residues. Here the CDR3 reads CASSSVGTQETQYF. The CDR3 region has the DNA TGTGCCAGCAGCTCCGTCGGTACTCAAGAGACCCAGTACTTC.

This chain connects TRBV4-2 to TRBJ2-2, with D possibly matching TRBD2 (5 bases). V was shortened by 1 base and J by 4 bases, with 10 bases between the two germline ends. Looked up from germline, CDR1 is LGHNA and CDR2 is YNFKEQ. The CDR3 extends over 15 amino acids. CDR3 amino acids: CASSQANAGTGELFF. CDR3 sequence (DNA): TGTGCCAGCAGCCAAGCCAACGCGGGCACCGGGGAGCTGTTTTTT.

The chain carries TRBV28 and TRBJ2-1; 9 bases agree with TRBD2. The germline CDR1 and CDR2 sequences are MDHEN and SYDVKM. The CDR3 sequence is 16 residues long. The junction had 7 bases not matched to a gene; V was cut back by 2 bases and J by 5 bases. CDR3 loop: CASSLGLLAGHNEQFF. The CDR3, as DNA: TGTGCCAGCAGTTTAGGTCTCCTAGCGGGGCACAATGAGCAGTTCTTC.

J is TRBJ1-1 and V is TRBV4-2; D gene ambiguous. The germline CDR1 and CDR2 sequences are LGHNA and YNFKEQ. The V end lost 0 bases, the J end lost 0 bases, and 11 bases lay between the germline ends. This CDR3 region has 16 residues. Written as DNA, the CDR3 is TGTGCCAGCAGCCAAGAAATGGGCAGCATGAACACTGAAGCTTTCTTT. It translates to CASSQEMGSMNTEAFF.

The chain joins TRBV19 to TRBJ1-6, with 7 bases identical to TRBD1. After removal of 7 bases from V and 9 bases from J, the junction contained 9 bases not matched to a gene. This CDR3 is 14 amino acids long. CDR1 and CDR2 (germline): LNHDA, SQIVND (reference sequence). CDR3 sequence: CASTKQGSASPLHF. DNA of the CDR3: TGTGCCAGTACTAAACAGGGGTCGGCTTCACCCCTCCACTTT.

This chain joins TRBV6-6 and TRBJ1-1; D is unresolved. V was pared by 10 bases and J by 2 bases, with 8 bases between. This CDR3 comprises 11 residues. Germline CDR1 and CDR2: MNHNY and SVGAGI (reference sequence). This CDR3 is CATRLNTEAFF. The CDR3 bases are TGTGCCACCCGGCTAAACACTGAAGCTTTCTTT.

The chain employs TRBV6-5 and TRBJ2-1, with D perhaps matching TRBD1 or TRBD2 (6 bases each). The CDR3 runs 16 residues. Germline V gene lookup returns CDR1 MNHEY and CDR2 SVGAGI. Trimming pared 4 bases from V and 4 bases from J, leaving 17 bases between. This CDR3 is CASSLGTGGWYNEQFF. In DNA, the CDR3 is TGTGCCAGCAGTTTAGGGACTGGGGGCTGGTACAATGAGCAGTTCTTC.

This chain joins TRBV2 and TRBJ1-2, with TRBD1 matching 8 bases. V gave up 9 bases and J gave up 6 bases; unmatched junction bases: 9. CDR1 and CDR2 from the germline V gene are SNHLY and FYNNEI. The CDR3 sequence is 13 residues long. The CDR3 loop is CASPGGGIDGYTF. The CDR3 nucleotides are TGTGCCAGTCCAGGGGGCGGGATAGATGGCTACACCTTC.

The chain combines TRBV4-2 with TRBJ1-1, with D unclear. V shed 1 base and J shed 8 bases, with 11 bases lying between them. Germline V gene data show CDR1 as LGHNA and CDR2 as YNFKEQ. This CDR3 comprises 13 residues. The CDR3 DNA sequence: TGTGCCAGCAGCCAAGCTAGAGCGCAAGAAGCTTTCTTT. This translates into CASSQARAQEAFF.

The chain employs TRBV28 and TRBJ1-6; D is uncertain. In germline, CDR1 is MDHEN, CDR2 SYDVKM. This CDR3 has 14 amino acids. Trimming removed 6 bases from V and 15 bases from J, with 21 bases in between. The CDR3 loop reads CASSQPGSKRLLHF. The DNA of the CDR3 is TGTGCCAGCAGCCAACCGGGCTCCAAACGGCTCCTCCACTTT.

The chain links TRBV6-5 to TRBJ1-1; D is undetermined. Trimming took off 0 bases at V and 1 base at J, with 6 bases between the two ends. Germline V gives CDR1 MNHEY, CDR2 SVGAGI. This CDR3 has 14 amino acids. CDR3 in amino acids: CASSYSYANTEAFF. CDR3 nucleotides: TGTGCCAGCAGTTACTCTTACGCGAACACTGAAGCTTTCTTT.

The table lists this clone with a count of one. This chain uses TRBV28 with TRBJ2-3, with D possibly TRBD1 on 5 matching bases. Trimming took 6 bases from V and 8 from J, leaving 9 bases between them. This CDR3 comprises 11 residues. Germline V gene sequence: CDR1 MDHEN, CDR2 SYDVKM. CDR3 in DNA: TGTGCCAGCAGCCTCAGGGCTACGCAGTATTTT. It codes for CASSLRATQYF.

The CDR3 DNA follows: TGTGCCAGCAGCTTTGGGACAGGGGGCCTGAACACTGAAGCTTTCTTT. It yields the protein CASSFGTGGLNTEAFF. The chain uses TRBV5-6 and TRBJ1-1; 12 nucleotides match TRBD1. The V gene end was trimmed by 2 bases and the J gene end by 0 bases; junction bases not matched to a gene: 2. The germline gives CDR1 SGHDT, CDR2 YYEEEE. The CDR3 loop spans 16 amino acids.